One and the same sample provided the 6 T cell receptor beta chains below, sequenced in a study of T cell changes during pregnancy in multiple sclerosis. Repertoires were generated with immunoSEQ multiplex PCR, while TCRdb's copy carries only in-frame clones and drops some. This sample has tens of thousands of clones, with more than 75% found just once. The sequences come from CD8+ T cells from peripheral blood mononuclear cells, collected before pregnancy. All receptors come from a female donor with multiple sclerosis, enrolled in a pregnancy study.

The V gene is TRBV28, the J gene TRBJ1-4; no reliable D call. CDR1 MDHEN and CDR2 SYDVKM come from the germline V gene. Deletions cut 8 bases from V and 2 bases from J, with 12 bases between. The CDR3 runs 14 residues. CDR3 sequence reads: CASEAGWTNEKLFF. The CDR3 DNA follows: TGTGCCAGCGAGGCGGGATGGACTAATGAAAAACTGTTTTTT.

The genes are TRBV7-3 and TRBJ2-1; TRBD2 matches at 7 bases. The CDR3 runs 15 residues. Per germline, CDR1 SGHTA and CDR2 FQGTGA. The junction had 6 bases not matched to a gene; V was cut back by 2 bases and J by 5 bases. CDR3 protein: CASSLGSGLDNEQFF. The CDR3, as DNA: TGTGCCAGCAGCTTAGGTTCCGGACTAGACAATGAGCAGTTCTTC.

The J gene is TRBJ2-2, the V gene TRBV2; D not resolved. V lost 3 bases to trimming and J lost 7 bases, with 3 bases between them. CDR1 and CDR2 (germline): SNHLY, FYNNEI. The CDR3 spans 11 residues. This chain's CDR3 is CASSDNGELFF. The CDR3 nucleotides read TGTGCCAGCAGTGATAACGGGGAGCTGTTTTTT.

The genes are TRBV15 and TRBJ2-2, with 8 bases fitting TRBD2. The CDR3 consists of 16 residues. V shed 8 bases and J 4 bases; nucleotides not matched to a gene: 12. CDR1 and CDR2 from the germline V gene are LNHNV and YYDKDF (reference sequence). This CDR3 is CATLRGGRGRTGELFF. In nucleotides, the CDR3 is TGTGCCACCCTCCGGGGGGGCAGGGGCCGCACCGGGGAGCTGTTTTTT.

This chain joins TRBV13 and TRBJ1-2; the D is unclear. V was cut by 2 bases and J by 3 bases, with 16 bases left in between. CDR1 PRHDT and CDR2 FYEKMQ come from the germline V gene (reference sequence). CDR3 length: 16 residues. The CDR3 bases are TGTGCCAGCAGCTTATCTTATGGACGGCGGGACTATGGCTACACCTTC. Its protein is CASSLSYGRRDYGYTF.

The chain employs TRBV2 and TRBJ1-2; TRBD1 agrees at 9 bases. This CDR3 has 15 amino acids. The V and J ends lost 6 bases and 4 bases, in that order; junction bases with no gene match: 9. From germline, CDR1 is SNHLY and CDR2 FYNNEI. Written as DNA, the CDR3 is TGTGCCAGCAGAGGGGGACAGGGCGGGAGCTATGGCTACACCTTC. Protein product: CASRGGQGGSYGYTF.